Given below is one TCR beta chain in context. The source of the sample is a study of glioma-infiltrating T cells. Amplification of TCR alpha and beta CDR3 regions from RNA used iRepertoire nested multiplex PCR. One entry per CDR3 protein, called by TCRdb with MiXCR from the multiplex PCR reads. The sample shows approximately 140,000 distinct CDR3 sequences, under 30% of them seen only once. CDR1 is SGHDN, CDR2 FVKESK, per germline. The CDR3 totals 14 residues. V shed 2 bases and J shed 0 bases, with 6 bases lying between them. This sequence joins TRBV14 and TRBJ2-3; D gene unclear. This sequence originates from a human donor with low-grade glioma or glioblastoma, undergoing nonglioma brain surgery, or in good health (not recorded which). Material for sequencing was glioma tissue, nonneoplastic brain tissue, or PBMCs (not recorded which). The CDR3 bases are TGTGCCAGCAGCCAACTGATAAGCACAGATACGCAGTATTTT. Translating it yields CASSQLISTDTQYF.